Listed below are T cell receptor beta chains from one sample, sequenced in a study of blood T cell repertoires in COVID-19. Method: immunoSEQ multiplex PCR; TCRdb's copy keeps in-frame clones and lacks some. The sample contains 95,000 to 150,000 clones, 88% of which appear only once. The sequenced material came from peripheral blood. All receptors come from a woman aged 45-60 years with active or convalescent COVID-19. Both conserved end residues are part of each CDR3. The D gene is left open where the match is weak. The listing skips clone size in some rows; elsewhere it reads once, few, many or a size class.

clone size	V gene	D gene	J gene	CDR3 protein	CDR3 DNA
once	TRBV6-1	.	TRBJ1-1	CASSEAASRVAFF	TGTGCCAGCAGTGAAGCGGCGTCCAGGGTAGCTTTCTTT
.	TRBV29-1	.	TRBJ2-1	CSADRGHDNEQFF	TGCAGCGCGGATCGGGGACACGATAATGAGCAGTTCTTC
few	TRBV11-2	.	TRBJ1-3	CASSLTVSGNTIYF	TGTGCCAGCAGCTTAACGGTCTCTGGAAACACCATATATTTT
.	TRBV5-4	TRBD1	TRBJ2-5	CASSLRTGGRETQYF	TGTGCCAGCAGCTTGAGGACAGGGGGCAGGGAGACCCAGTACTTC
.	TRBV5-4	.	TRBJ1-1	CASSLPGRSEAFF	TGTGCCAGCAGCCTCCCTGGGCGATCTGAAGCTTTCTTT
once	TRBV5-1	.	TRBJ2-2	CASSAGLNTGELFF	TGCGCCAGCAGCGCGGGGCTGAACACCGGGGAGCTGTTTTTT
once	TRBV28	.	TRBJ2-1	CASREAGDNEQFF	TGTGCCAGCAGGGAAGCAGGGGACAATGAGCAGTTCTTC
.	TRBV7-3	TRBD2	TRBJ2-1	CASSPTLAGGYNEQFF	TGTGCCAGCAGCCCGACCTTGGCGGGAGGCTACAATGAGCAGTTCTTC
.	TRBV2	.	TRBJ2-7	CASSDGMIEQYF	TGTGCCAGCAGTGACGGGATGATCGAGCAGTACTTC
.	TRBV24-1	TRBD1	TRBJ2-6	CATSVTPGQASSGANVLTF	TGTGCCACCAGCGTTACACCGGGACAGGCGAGCTCTGGGGCCAACGTCCTGACTTTC
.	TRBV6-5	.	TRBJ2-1	CASSYDPGGVNEQFF	TGTGCCAGCAGTTACGATCCCGGAGGCGTAAATGAGCAGTTCTTC
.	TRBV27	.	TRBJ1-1	CASSLPGTEAFF	TGTGCCAGCAGTTTACCGGGGACTGAAGCTTTCTTT
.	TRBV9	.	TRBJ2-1	CASSVDAGSDEQFF	TGTGCCAGCAGCGTAGACGCGGGGAGTGATGAGCAGTTCTTC
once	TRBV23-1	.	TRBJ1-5	CASSQRRHSNQPQHF	TGCGCCAGCAGTCAAAGGCGACATAGCAATCAGCCCCAGCATTTT
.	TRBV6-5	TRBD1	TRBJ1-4	CASGGQGEEKLFF	TGTGCCAGCGGCGGACAGGGAGAGGAAAAACTGTTTTTT
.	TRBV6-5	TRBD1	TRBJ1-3	CASSRQGISGNTIYF	TGTGCCAGCAGTCGACAGGGGATCTCTGGAAACACCATATATTTT
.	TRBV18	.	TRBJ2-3	CASSPPGGTDTQYF	TGTGCCAGCTCACCACCTGGCGGGACAGATACGCAGTATTTT
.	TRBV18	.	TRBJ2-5	CATCSGMRETQYF	TGTGCCACCTGCTCCGGGATGAGAGAGACCCAGTACTTC
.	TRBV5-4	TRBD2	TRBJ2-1	CASSSSGLGYNEQFF	TGTGCCAGCAGCTCATCGGGACTAGGATACAATGAGCAGTTCTTC
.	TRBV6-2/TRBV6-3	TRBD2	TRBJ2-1	CASSPGLAGLFEWEQFF	TGTGCCAGCAGCCCCGGACTAGCGGGGTTATTTGAATGGGAGCAGTTCTTC
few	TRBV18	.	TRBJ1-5	CASSRPRPGTRNQPQHF	TGTGCCAGCTCCCGACCTCGTCCAGGTACGCGCAATCAGCCCCAGCATTTT
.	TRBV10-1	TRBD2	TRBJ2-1	CASSESKNPSGWSSYNEQFF	TGCGCCAGCAGTGAGTCTAAAAATCCTAGCGGGTGGAGCTCCTACAATGAGCAGTTCTTC
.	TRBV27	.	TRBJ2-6	CASSDSPSGANVLTF	TGTGCCAGCAGTGACTCGCCGTCTGGGGCCAACGTCCTGACTTTC
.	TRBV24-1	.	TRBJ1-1	CATSRGGKPSNTEAFF	TGTGCCACCAGTAGGGGGGGGAAACCTTCGAACACTGAAGCTTTCTTT